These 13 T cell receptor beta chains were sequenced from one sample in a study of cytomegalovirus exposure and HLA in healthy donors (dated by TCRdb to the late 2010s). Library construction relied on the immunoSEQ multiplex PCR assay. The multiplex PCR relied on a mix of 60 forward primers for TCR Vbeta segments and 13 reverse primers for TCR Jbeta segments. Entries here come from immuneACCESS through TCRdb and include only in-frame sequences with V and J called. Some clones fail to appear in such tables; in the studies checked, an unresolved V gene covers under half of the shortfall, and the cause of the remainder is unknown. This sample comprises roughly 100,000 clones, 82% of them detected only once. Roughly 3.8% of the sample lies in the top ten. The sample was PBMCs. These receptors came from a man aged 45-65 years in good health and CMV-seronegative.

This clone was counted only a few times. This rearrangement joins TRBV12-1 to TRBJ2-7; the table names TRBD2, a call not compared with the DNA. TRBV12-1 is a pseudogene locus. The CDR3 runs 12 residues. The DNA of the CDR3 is TGTGCCAGCAGCTTCAGCGGGGACGAGCAGTACTTC. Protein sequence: CASSFSGDEQYF.

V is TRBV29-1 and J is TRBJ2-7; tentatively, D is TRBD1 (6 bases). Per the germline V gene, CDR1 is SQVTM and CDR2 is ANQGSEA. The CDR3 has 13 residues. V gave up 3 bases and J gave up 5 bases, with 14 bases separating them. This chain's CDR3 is CSVESGDGDEQYF. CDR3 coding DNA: TGCAGCGTTGAGTCAGGGGATGGCGACGAGCAGTACTTC.

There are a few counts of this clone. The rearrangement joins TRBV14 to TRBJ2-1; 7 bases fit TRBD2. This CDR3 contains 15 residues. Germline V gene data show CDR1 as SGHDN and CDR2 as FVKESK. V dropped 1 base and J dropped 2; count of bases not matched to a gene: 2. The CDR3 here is CASSQARETYNEQFF. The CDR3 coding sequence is TGTGCCAGCAGCCAAGCGCGGGAGACCTACAATGAGCAGTTCTTC. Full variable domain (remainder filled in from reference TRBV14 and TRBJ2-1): EAGVTQFPSHSVIEKGQTVTLRCDPISGHDNLYWYRRVMGKEIKFLLHFVKESKQDESGMPNNRFLAERTGGTYSTLKVQPAELEDSGVYFCASSQARETYNEQFFGPGTRLTVL.

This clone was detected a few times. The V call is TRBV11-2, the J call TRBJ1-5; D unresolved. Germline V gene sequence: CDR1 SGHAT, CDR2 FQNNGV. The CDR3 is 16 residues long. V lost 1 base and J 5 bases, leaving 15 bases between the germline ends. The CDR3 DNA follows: TGTGCCAGCAGCTTAGGTATCGGAGGAAGGGATCAGCCCCAGCATTTT. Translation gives CASSLGIGGRDQPQHF.

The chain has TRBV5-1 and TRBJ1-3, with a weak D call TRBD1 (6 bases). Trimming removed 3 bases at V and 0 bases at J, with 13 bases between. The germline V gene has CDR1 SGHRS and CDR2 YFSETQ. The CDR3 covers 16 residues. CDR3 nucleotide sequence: TGCGCCAGCAGCTCCGGACAGCCCTACTCTGGAAACACCATATATTTT. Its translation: CASSSGQPYSGNTIYF.

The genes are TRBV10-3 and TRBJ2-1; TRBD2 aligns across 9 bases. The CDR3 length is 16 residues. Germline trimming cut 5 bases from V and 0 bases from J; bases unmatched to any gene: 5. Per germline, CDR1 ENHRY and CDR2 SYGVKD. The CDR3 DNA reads TGTGCCATCAGTAATAGCGGGAGCAGCTCCTACAATGAGCAGTTCTTC. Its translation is CAISNSGSSSYNEQFF.

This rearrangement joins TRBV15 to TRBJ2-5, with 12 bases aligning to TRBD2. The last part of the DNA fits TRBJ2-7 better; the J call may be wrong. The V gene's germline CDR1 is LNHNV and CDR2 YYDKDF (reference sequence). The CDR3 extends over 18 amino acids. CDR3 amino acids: CATSRGTSGMQRSYEQYF. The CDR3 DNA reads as TGTGCCACCAGCAGAGGGACTAGCGGGATGCAACGCTCCTACGAGCAGTACTTC.

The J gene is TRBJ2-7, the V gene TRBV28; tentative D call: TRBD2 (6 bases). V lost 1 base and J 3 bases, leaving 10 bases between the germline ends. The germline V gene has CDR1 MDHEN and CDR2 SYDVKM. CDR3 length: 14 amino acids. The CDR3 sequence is CASSLLGGYYEQYF. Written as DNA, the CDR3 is TGTGCCAGCAGTTTATTAGGAGGGTACTACGAGCAGTACTTC.

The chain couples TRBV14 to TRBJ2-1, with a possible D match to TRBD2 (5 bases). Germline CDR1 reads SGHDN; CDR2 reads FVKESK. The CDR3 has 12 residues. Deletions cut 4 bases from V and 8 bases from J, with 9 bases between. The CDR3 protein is CASSPLVDEQFF. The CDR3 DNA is TGTGCCAGCAGCCCACTAGTAGATGAGCAGTTCTTC.

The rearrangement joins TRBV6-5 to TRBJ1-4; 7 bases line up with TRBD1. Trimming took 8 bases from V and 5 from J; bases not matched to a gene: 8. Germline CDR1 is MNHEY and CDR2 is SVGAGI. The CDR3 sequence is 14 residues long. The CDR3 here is CASGQGVRNEKLFF. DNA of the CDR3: TGTGCCAGCGGTCAGGGGGTACGCAATGAAAAACTGTTTTTT.

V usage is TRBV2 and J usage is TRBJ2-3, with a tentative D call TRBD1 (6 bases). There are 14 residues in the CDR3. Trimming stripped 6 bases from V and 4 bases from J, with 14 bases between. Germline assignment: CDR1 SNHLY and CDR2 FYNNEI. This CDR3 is CASRARGSSDTQYF. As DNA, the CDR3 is TGTGCCAGCAGGGCCAGGGGCAGTTCAGATACGCAGTATTTT.

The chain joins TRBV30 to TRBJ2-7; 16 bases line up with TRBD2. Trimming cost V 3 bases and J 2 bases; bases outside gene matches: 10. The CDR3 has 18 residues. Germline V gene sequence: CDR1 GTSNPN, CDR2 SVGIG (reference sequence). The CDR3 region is CAWSEPGLAGGLTYEQYF. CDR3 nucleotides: TGTGCCTGGAGCGAACCGGGACTAGCGGGAGGGCTAACCTACGAGCAGTACTTC.

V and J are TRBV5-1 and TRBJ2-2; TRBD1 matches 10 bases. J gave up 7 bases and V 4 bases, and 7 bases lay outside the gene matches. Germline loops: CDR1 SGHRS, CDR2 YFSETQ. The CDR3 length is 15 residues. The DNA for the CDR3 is TGCGCCAGCAGCCCAAGACAGGGGGCAGGCGGGGAGCTGTTTTTT. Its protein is CASSPRQGAGGELFF.